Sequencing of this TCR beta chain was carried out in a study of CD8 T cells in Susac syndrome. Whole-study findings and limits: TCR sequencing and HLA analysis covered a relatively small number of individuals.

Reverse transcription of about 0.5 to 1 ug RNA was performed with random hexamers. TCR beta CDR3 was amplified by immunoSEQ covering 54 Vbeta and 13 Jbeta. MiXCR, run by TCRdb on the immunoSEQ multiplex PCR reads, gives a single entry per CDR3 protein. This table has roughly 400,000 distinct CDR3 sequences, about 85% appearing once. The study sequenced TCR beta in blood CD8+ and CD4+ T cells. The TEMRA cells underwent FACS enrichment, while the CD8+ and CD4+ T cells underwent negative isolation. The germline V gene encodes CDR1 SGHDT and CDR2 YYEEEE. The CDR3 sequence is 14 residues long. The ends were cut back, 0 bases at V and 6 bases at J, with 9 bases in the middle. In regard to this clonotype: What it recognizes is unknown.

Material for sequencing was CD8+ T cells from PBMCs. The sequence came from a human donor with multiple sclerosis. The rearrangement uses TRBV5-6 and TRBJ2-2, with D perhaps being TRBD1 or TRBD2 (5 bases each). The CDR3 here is CASSLGRESGELFF. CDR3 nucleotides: TGTGCCAGCAGCTTGGGCAGGGAGTCCGGGGAGCTGTTTTTT. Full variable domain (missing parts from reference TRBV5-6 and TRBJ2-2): DAGVTQSPTHLIKTRGQQVTLRCSPKSGHDTVSWYQQALGQGPQFIFQYYEEEERQRGNFPDRFSGHQFPNYSSELNVNALLLGDSALYLCASSLGRESGELFFGEGSRLTVL.